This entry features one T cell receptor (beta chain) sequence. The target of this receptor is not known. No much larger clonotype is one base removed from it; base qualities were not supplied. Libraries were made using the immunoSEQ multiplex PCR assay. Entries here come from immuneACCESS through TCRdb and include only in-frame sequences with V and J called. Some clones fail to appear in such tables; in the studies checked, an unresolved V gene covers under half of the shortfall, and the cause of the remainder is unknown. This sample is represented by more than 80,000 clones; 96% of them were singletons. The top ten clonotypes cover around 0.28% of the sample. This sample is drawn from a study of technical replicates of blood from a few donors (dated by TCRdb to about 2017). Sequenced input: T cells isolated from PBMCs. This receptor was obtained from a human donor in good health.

The DNA is as follows: TGTGCCTGCAAGGGACTTGGTGAGCAGTTCTTC. Its translation reads: CACKGLGEQFF. The chain joins TRBV30 to TRBJ2-1, and perhaps TRBD2 as D gene, on 6 matching bases. As encoded in the germline V gene (reference sequence), CDR1 is GTSNPN while CDR2 is SVGIG. The CDR3 holds 11 amino acids from the cysteine to the phenylalanine. CDR3 DNA is the only sequence kept; it has 33 bases, read in frame from the first base. Deletion took 6 bases off V and 9 bases off J, with a span of 12 bases between the germline ends.